These T cell receptor beta chains were read from a single sample in a study of identical twins. Using its own MiXCR run on the 5' RACE reads, TCRdb lists one record per CDR3 protein. The sample records about 500,000 distinct CDR3 sequences, roughly an eighth being singletons. The sample was also linked to a second study, of yellow fever vaccine responses in identical twins.

Sequencing input: CD4+ T cells sorted from blood. All receptors come from a woman between 18 and 30 years old in good health. Both conserved end residues are part of each CDR3. The order of the fields is CDR3 protein, CDR3 DNA, V gene, clone size, D gene, J gene. D genes are given only for firm matches. Where a row states a size, it is once, few, many or the class of an expanded clone; other rows omit it.

cdr3_aa: CASSLDWMGYNEQFF
cdr3_nt: TGTGCCAGCAGCTTAGATTGGATGGGGTACAATGAGCAGTTCTTC
v_call: TRBV7-2
clone_size: .
d_call: .
j_call: TRBJ2-1

cdr3_aa: CASSPLDSHGYTF
cdr3_nt: TGTGCCAGCTCACCACTGGACAGCCATGGCTACACCTTC
v_call: TRBV18
clone_size: many
d_call: .
j_call: TRBJ1-2

cdr3_aa: CASRVAVLSYNEQFF
cdr3_nt: TGTGCCAGCAGAGTAGCCGTCCTTTCCTACAATGAGCAGTTCTTC
v_call: TRBV5-6
clone_size: many
d_call: .
j_call: TRBJ2-1

cdr3_aa: CASSFNGGGAYTGELFF
cdr3_nt: TGTGCCAGCAGTTTCAATGGGGGAGGGGCCTACACCGGGGAGCTGTTTTTT
v_call: TRBV12-3/TRBV12-4
clone_size: few
d_call: TRBD2
j_call: TRBJ2-2

cdr3_aa: CASSTSGTGEETQYF
cdr3_nt: TGTGCCAGCAGCACCTCCGGGACAGGGGAAGAGACCCAGTACTTC
v_call: TRBV7-2
clone_size: .
d_call: TRBD1
j_call: TRBJ2-5

cdr3_aa: CASSRPGQGKHEQYF
cdr3_nt: TGCGCCAGCAGCCGGCCGGGACAGGGAAAACACGAGCAGTACTTC
v_call: TRBV5-1
clone_size: few
d_call: TRBD1
j_call: TRBJ2-7

cdr3_aa: CSARQAGGGEQFF
cdr3_nt: TGCAGTGCCAGACAAGCGGGAGGAGGGGAGCAGTTCTTC
v_call: TRBV20-1
clone_size: .
d_call: TRBD2
j_call: TRBJ2-1

cdr3_aa: CASSKDRASALYGYTF
cdr3_nt: TGTGCCAGCAGCAAGGACAGGGCCTCTGCCCTCTATGGCTACACCTTC
v_call: TRBV7-9
clone_size: few
d_call: TRBD1
j_call: TRBJ1-2

cdr3_aa: CSGSPLADQETQYF
cdr3_nt: TGCAGTGGGAGTCCACTAGCCGACCAAGAGACCCAGTACTTC
v_call: TRBV20-1
clone_size: few
d_call: .
j_call: TRBJ2-5

cdr3_aa: CASSAEPVSNSPLHF
cdr3_nt: TGTGCCAGCAGCGCCGAGCCCGTTTCTAATTCACCCCTCCACTTT
v_call: TRBV9
clone_size: .
d_call: .
j_call: TRBJ1-6

cdr3_aa: CASSYSQGTDTQYF
cdr3_nt: TGTGCCAGCAGTTACTCCCAGGGGACAGATACGCAGTATTTT
v_call: TRBV6-5
clone_size: .
d_call: .
j_call: TRBJ2-3

cdr3_aa: CASSLSGTGRLGEQYF
cdr3_nt: TGTGCCAGCAGCTTATCGGGGACAGGGCGCTTGGGCGAGCAGTACTTC
v_call: TRBV7-9
clone_size: few
d_call: TRBD1
j_call: TRBJ2-7

cdr3_aa: CASSLDGQYGYTF
cdr3_nt: TGTGCCAGCAGCTTAGACGGCCAGTATGGCTACACCTTC
v_call: TRBV7-3
clone_size: .
d_call: .
j_call: TRBJ1-2

cdr3_aa: CASSSDRGDTQYF
cdr3_nt: TGTGCCAGCAGCTCGGACAGGGGGGATACGCAGTATTTT
v_call: TRBV9
clone_size: .
d_call: TRBD1
j_call: TRBJ2-3

cdr3_aa: CSGGLAGADREQYF
cdr3_nt: TGCAGCGGTGGACTAGCGGGGGCCGATAGGGAGCAGTACTTC
v_call: TRBV29-1
clone_size: few
d_call: TRBD2
j_call: TRBJ2-7

cdr3_aa: CASRLTGRNYGYTF
cdr3_nt: TGTGCCAGCAGACTTACGGGGCGTAACTATGGCTACACCTTC
v_call: TRBV6-1
clone_size: many
d_call: .
j_call: TRBJ1-2

cdr3_aa: CASSQGSGAYEQYF
cdr3_nt: TGTGCCAGCAGCCAAGGGTCCGGGGCCTACGAGCAGTACTTC
v_call: TRBV3-1
clone_size: few
d_call: .
j_call: TRBJ2-7

cdr3_aa: CSARDTGDSPLHF
cdr3_nt: TGCAGTGCTAGGGACACAGGGGATTCACCCCTCCACTTT
v_call: TRBV20-1
clone_size: .
d_call: TRBD1
j_call: TRBJ1-6

cdr3_aa: CASSRRTGSILYNEQFF
cdr3_nt: TGTGCCAGCAGCCGAAGGACAGGGAGCATATTATACAATGAGCAGTTCTTC
v_call: TRBV14
clone_size: many
d_call: TRBD1
j_call: TRBJ2-1

cdr3_aa: CASSNLASHTDTQYF
cdr3_nt: TGTGCCAGCAGTAATCTGGCGTCCCACACAGATACGCAGTATTTT
v_call: TRBV6-1
clone_size: .
d_call: .
j_call: TRBJ2-3

cdr3_aa: CASSEVAGDTQYF
cdr3_nt: TGTGCCAGCAGTGAAGTGGCCGGAGATACGCAGTATTTT
v_call: TRBV6-1
clone_size: few
d_call: .
j_call: TRBJ2-3

cdr3_aa: CASSLWVTDTQYF
cdr3_nt: TGTGCCAGCAGCTTGTGGGTTACAGATACGCAGTATTTT
v_call: TRBV5-5
clone_size: .
d_call: .
j_call: TRBJ2-3

cdr3_aa: CASSVAGQETQYF
cdr3_nt: TGTGCCAGCAGCGTAGCAGGGCAAGAGACCCAGTACTTC
v_call: TRBV9
clone_size: .
d_call: .
j_call: TRBJ2-5

cdr3_aa: CASSPPGGTGERSTYNEQFF
cdr3_nt: TGTGCCAGCAGCCCCCCGGGTGGGACAGGGGAACGGTCTACCTACAATGAGCAGTTCTTC
v_call: TRBV11-2
clone_size: many
d_call: TRBD1
j_call: TRBJ2-1

cdr3_aa: CASSLSTSGSPYEQYF
cdr3_nt: TGTGCCAGCAGTTTATCCACTAGCGGGAGCCCCTACGAGCAGTACTTC
v_call: TRBV12-3/TRBV12-4
clone_size: .
d_call: TRBD2
j_call: TRBJ2-7

cdr3_aa: CSARDRGSLNQPQHF
cdr3_nt: TGCAGTGCTAGAGATCGGGGGAGCCTAAATCAGCCCCAGCATTTT
v_call: TRBV20-1
clone_size: few
d_call: .
j_call: TRBJ1-5

cdr3_aa: CASSFRGPNTGELFF
cdr3_nt: TGTGCCAGCAGCTTCAGGGGCCCCAACACCGGGGAGCTGTTTTTT
v_call: TRBV7-2
clone_size: .
d_call: .
j_call: TRBJ2-2